This T cell receptor (beta chain) is from a study of T cells after posttransplantation cyclophosphamide. This clone occurred many times. Its antigen remains unidentified. Study results and caveats: Skin or GI-infiltrating T cells shared few TRB sequences with blood. Later post-transplant blood repertoires were often dominated by donor CD8+ memory clones.

Some clones are missing from TCRdb's copy, which holds only in-frame ones; the method was immunoSEQ multiplex PCR. Observed are about 7,500 clones, no singletons, with the top ten taking about 10%. Treatment was busulfan-fludarabine conditioning, a marrow graft, and cyclophosphamide on days +3 and +4. Germline loops: CDR1 SGHTA, CDR2 FQGNSA. This CDR3 spans 15 amino acids. V was shortened by 0 bases and J by 1 base, with 9 bases between the two germline ends. The TCR comes from a female patient in her fifties who received an allogeneic stem cell transplant from a related donor, was CMV-positive, and had no GVHD. The graft donor may have given rise to some T cells. This sequence joins TRBV7-2 and TRBJ1-1; D unclear. The sample in question was PBMCs, obtained after allogeneic stem cell transplant with posttransplant cyclophosphamide. The CDR3 region is CASSLAPAWNTEAFF. In nucleotides, the CDR3 is TGTGCCAGCAGCTTAGCTCCAGCGTGGAACACTGAAGCTTTCTTT.